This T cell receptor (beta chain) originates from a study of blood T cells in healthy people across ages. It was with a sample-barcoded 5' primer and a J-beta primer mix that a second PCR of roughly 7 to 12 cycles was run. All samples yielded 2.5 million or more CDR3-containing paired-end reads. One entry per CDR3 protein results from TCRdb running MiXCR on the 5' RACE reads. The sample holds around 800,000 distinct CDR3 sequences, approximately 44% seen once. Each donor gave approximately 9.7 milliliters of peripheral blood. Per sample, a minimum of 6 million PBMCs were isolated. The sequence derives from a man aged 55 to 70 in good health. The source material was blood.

The CDR3 DNA is TGTGCCAGCAGCCAACCTAGAGGGTCAACCAGGTCCTATAATTCACCCCTCCACTTT. This codes for CASSQPRGSTRSYNSPLHF. The gene calls are TRBV6-1 and TRBJ1-6; D ambiguous. Trimming stripped 6 bases from V and 1 base from J, with 22 bases between. Germline assignment: CDR1 MNHNS and CDR2 SASEGT. CDR3 length: 19 residues.